What follows is one TCR beta chain and its context. The data originate from a study of CD8 T cells in Susac syndrome. The authors carried out high-throughput sequencing of TCR beta. They applied it to CD8+ and CD4+ T cells obtained from blood. The CD8+ and CD4+ T cells were isolated magnetically using a negative isolation approach, whereas the TEMRA cells were enriched by FACS. RNA amounts of roughly 0.45 to 1 ug underwent reverse transcription with random hexamers. It was immunoSEQ multiplex PCR that amplified TCR beta CDR3 across 54 Vbeta and 13 Jbeta. One entry per CDR3 protein, called by TCRdb with MiXCR from the immunoSEQ multiplex PCR reads. Of roughly 200,000 distinct CDR3 sequences in the sample, about 94% were seen once. Germline V lookup: CDR1 SNHLY, CDR2 FYNNEI. This CDR3 comprises 14 residues. The V segment lost 6 bases and the J segment 3 bases; nucleotides outside the gene matches: 6.

The chain carries TRBV2 and TRBJ2-3; TRBD2 agrees at 7 bases. This clonotype was sampled from a human donor in good health. The sequenced material came from CD4+ T cells from PBMCs. The CDR3 region is CASRMGRGTDTQYF. CDR3 bases: TGTGCCAGCAGAATGGGGAGGGGAACAGATACGCAGTATTTT.